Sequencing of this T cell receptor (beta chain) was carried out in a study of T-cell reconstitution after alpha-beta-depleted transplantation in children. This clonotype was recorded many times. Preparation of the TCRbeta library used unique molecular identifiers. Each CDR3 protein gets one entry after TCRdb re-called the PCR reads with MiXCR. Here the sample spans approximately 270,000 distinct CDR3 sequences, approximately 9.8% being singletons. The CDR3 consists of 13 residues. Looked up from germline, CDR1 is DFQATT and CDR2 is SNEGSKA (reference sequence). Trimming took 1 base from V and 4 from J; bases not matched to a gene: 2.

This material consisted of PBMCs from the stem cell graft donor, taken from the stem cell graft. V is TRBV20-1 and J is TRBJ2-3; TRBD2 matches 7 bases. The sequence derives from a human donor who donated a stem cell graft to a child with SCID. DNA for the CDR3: TGCAGTGCTAGAGGTGGGGGGGCAGATACGCAGTATTTT. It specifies CSARGGGADTQYF.